These T cell receptor beta chains were read from a single sample in a study of shared clonotypes between healthy human individuals. The assay was immunoSEQ multiplex PCR, and TCRdb's table has in-frame clones only and misses some. The sample consists of approximately 1.1 million clones, 78% of them appearing once. The sample was memory CD4+ T cells from PBMCs. Receptor source: a man between 18 and 35 years old in good health. Some clones in this sample may be carry-over from other donors' samples. CDR3s include the opening cysteine and the closing phenylalanine or tryptophan. The order of the fields is clone size, V gene, D gene, J gene, CDR3 length, CDR3 DNA, CDR3 protein. D genes are given only for firm matches. Rows give clone size only sometimes, using once, few, many, or a class for an expanded clone.

abundance: -; v_gene: TRBV28; d_gene: TRBD2; j_gene: TRBJ2-3; len: 15; CDR3nt: TGTGCCAGCAGTTTGTTTGGGGGGGGCACAGATACGCAGTATTTT; CDR3aa: CASSLFGGGTDTQYF
abundance: -; v_gene: TRBV19; d_gene: -; j_gene: TRBJ1-1; len: 13; CDR3nt: TGTGCCAGTAGTAAGTATGCCGACACTGAAGCTTTCTTT; CDR3aa: CASSKYADTEAFF
abundance: once; v_gene: TRBV5-4; d_gene: -; j_gene: TRBJ2-5; len: 13; CDR3nt: TGTGCCAGCAGCTTGGCAGGGGATGAGACCCAGTACTTC; CDR3aa: CASSLAGDETQYF
abundance: -; v_gene: TRBV6-1; d_gene: -; j_gene: TRBJ2-2; len: 15; CDR3nt: TGTGCCAGCAGTTCCAGCGGAACTTTCACCGGGGAGCTGTTTTTT; CDR3aa: CASSSSGTFTGELFF
abundance: -; v_gene: TRBV5-6; d_gene: -; j_gene: TRBJ1-5; len: 14; CDR3nt: TGTGCCAGCAGCATAACAGGGCTTAATCAGCCCCAGCATTTT; CDR3aa: CASSITGLNQPQHF
abundance: -; v_gene: TRBV5-4; d_gene: -; j_gene: TRBJ1-2; len: 17; CDR3nt: TGTGCCAGCAGCTTGGGTGATGCGGGACCCCGTAACTATGGCTACACCTTC; CDR3aa: CASSLGDAGPRNYGYTF
abundance: -; v_gene: TRBV7-5; d_gene: -; j_gene: TRBJ2-2; len: 15; CDR3nt: TGTGCCAGAAGCTTAGCAGGGGCGAGGACCGGGGAGCTGTTTTTT; CDR3aa: CARSLAGARTGELFF
abundance: -; v_gene: TRBV30; d_gene: -; j_gene: TRBJ2-1; len: 16; CDR3nt: TGTGCCTGGAGTCACAGCGGGCGTAGCTCCTACAATGAGCAGTTCTTC; CDR3aa: CAWSHSGRSSYNEQFF
abundance: -; v_gene: TRBV4-2; d_gene: TRBD1; j_gene: TRBJ1-1; len: 13; CDR3nt: TGTGCCAGCAGCCATCCGGGACAGCATGAAGCTTTCTTT; CDR3aa: CASSHPGQHEAFF
abundance: -; v_gene: TRBV9; d_gene: TRBD1; j_gene: TRBJ2-1; len: 15; CDR3nt: TGTGCCAGCAGCGTAGGGGGACAGGGGGACAATGAGCAGTTCTTC; CDR3aa: CASSVGGQGDNEQFF
abundance: once; v_gene: TRBV7-9; d_gene: -; j_gene: TRBJ2-6; len: 12; CDR3nt: TGTGCCAGCAGCTTAGACAGTTCTCGAGGCTCTTTC; CDR3aa: CASSLDSSRGSF
abundance: -; v_gene: TRBV5-1; d_gene: -; j_gene: TRBJ2-3; len: 16; CDR3nt: TGCGCCAGCAGCTTGGCGGCCTTAGGAGGCACAGATACGCAGTATTTT; CDR3aa: CASSLAALGGTDTQYF
abundance: once; v_gene: TRBV4-3; d_gene: TRBD2; j_gene: TRBJ2-7; len: 14; CDR3nt: TGCGCCAGCAGCCAAGATAGGCCCTCAGCGGGACAGTACTTC; CDR3aa: CASSQDRPSAGQYF
abundance: many; v_gene: TRBV27; d_gene: -; j_gene: TRBJ2-7; len: 13; CDR3nt: TGTGCCAGCAGTCGAAGGAGCGCGGACGAGCAGTACTTC; CDR3aa: CASSRRSADEQYF
abundance: -; v_gene: TRBV18; d_gene: -; j_gene: TRBJ2-7; len: 13; CDR3nt: TGTGCCAGCTCGACGACAAGGGCCTACGAGCAGTACTTC; CDR3aa: CASSTTRAYEQYF
abundance: -; v_gene: TRBV5-8; d_gene: TRBD1; j_gene: TRBJ2-5; len: 13; CDR3nt: TGTGCCAGCAACCGACAGGGGTACGAGACCCAGTACTTC; CDR3aa: CASNRQGYETQYF
abundance: -; v_gene: TRBV6-4; d_gene: TRBD2; j_gene: TRBJ2-3; len: 13; CDR3nt: TGTGCCAGCAGTGTAGCGGGAGCAGATACGCAGTATTTT; CDR3aa: CASSVAGADTQYF
abundance: -; v_gene: TRBV5-4; d_gene: -; j_gene: TRBJ2-1; len: 12; CDR3nt: TGTGCCAGCAGGGGGAGTGGCAATGAGCAGTTCTTC; CDR3aa: CASRGSGNEQFF
abundance: -; v_gene: TRBV15; d_gene: -; j_gene: TRBJ2-1; len: 14; CDR3nt: TGTGCCACCAGCGGCCGGAATCGGGACGATGAGCAGTTCTTC; CDR3aa: CATSGRNRDDEQFF
abundance: few; v_gene: TRBV10-3; d_gene: -; j_gene: TRBJ1-5; len: 15; CDR3nt: TGTGCCATCAGTGACTTTCCCTTCGGGGGCCAGCCCCAGCATTTT; CDR3aa: CAISDFPFGGQPQHF
abundance: -; v_gene: TRBV19; d_gene: -; j_gene: TRBJ1-5; len: 15; CDR3nt: TGTGCCAGTAGTATAGATGGCGTACCGATCCAGCCCCAGCATTTT; CDR3aa: CASSIDGVPIQPQHF
abundance: -; v_gene: TRBV6-5; d_gene: TRBD1; j_gene: TRBJ2-7; len: 14; CDR3nt: TGTGCCAGCAGGCATAGGGGGCCGGTCTACGAGCAGTACTTC; CDR3aa: CASRHRGPVYEQYF
abundance: -; v_gene: TRBV4-2; d_gene: TRBD2; j_gene: TRBJ2-1; len: 19; CDR3nt: TGTGCCAGCAGCCAAGGGCTAGCGGGAGGCATGAGCTCCTACAATGAGCAGTTCTTC; CDR3aa: CASSQGLAGGMSSYNEQFF
abundance: -; v_gene: TRBV5-1; d_gene: TRBD1; j_gene: TRBJ1-2; len: 17; CDR3nt: TGCGCCAGCAGCCCTGGGACAGACCCAACGGCCGGCTATGGCTACACCTTC; CDR3aa: CASSPGTDPTAGYGYTF
abundance: -; v_gene: TRBV11-2; d_gene: -; j_gene: TRBJ1-2; len: 14; CDR3nt: TGTGCCAGCAGCCCGAACGGACGGAGATATGGCTACACCTTC; CDR3aa: CASSPNGRRYGYTF
abundance: -; v_gene: TRBV9; d_gene: -; j_gene: TRBJ1-2; len: 14; CDR3nt: TGTGCCAGCAGACGGACAGCGGGTCTCTATGGCTACACCTTC; CDR3aa: CASRRTAGLYGYTF
abundance: -; v_gene: TRBV30; d_gene: -; j_gene: TRBJ1-2; len: 13; CDR3nt: TGTGCCTGGAGTGTACAAGGGTTTCATGGCTACACCTTC; CDR3aa: CAWSVQGFHGYTF
abundance: -; v_gene: TRBV18; d_gene: TRBD1; j_gene: TRBJ2-7; len: 15; CDR3nt: TGTGCCAGCTCACCCAGAGACAGGGGGTATTACGAGCAGTACTTC; CDR3aa: CASSPRDRGYYEQYF
abundance: -; v_gene: TRBV19; d_gene: -; j_gene: TRBJ2-7; len: 13; CDR3nt: TGTGCCAGTAGTCCGCGACAGTCCTACGAGCAGTACTTC; CDR3aa: CASSPRQSYEQYF
abundance: -; v_gene: TRBV28; d_gene: TRBD1; j_gene: TRBJ2-4; len: 17; CDR3nt: TGTGCCAGCAGTCCATGGAGACAGGGGGCGCGGTCTGTCGTTCAGTACTTC; CDR3aa: CASSPWRQGARSVVQYF
abundance: -; v_gene: TRBV9; d_gene: -; j_gene: TRBJ2-7; len: 14; CDR3nt: TGTGCCAGCAGCCAAGGTCAGGGGCGCCACGAGCAGTACTTC; CDR3aa: CASSQGQGRHEQYF
abundance: -; v_gene: TRBV7-8; d_gene: -; j_gene: TRBJ1-1; len: 14; CDR3nt: TGTGCCAGCAGCTTTCGGGCTATGAACACTGAAGCTTTCTTT; CDR3aa: CASSFRAMNTEAFF
abundance: -; v_gene: TRBV9; d_gene: TRBD1; j_gene: TRBJ1-4; len: 13; CDR3nt: TGTGCCAGCAACAGGGGAACTAATGAAAAACTGTTTTTT; CDR3aa: CASNRGTNEKLFF
abundance: -; v_gene: TRBV7-2; d_gene: -; j_gene: TRBJ2-2; len: 14; CDR3nt: TGTGCCAGCAGCTCTAAGAGAAACACCGGGGAGCTGTTTTTT; CDR3aa: CASSSKRNTGELFF
abundance: -; v_gene: TRBV2; d_gene: TRBD1; j_gene: TRBJ2-7; len: 15; CDR3nt: TGTGCCAGCACTGCCGGGACAGGGGGCGCCTACGAGCAGTACTTC; CDR3aa: CASTAGTGGAYEQYF
abundance: -; v_gene: TRBV9; d_gene: TRBD2; j_gene: TRBJ2-2; len: 15; CDR3nt: TGTGCCAGCAGCGTAAGCGGGACGAACACCGGGGAGCTGTTTTTT; CDR3aa: CASSVSGTNTGELFF